This T cell receptor beta chain was captured by sequencing in a study of T-cell memory formation after mild COVID-19. Study-wide results and caveats: Clones contracting across day 15 to 85 had a balanced CD4/CD8 profile; later expanding clones leaned CD4+.

Researchers used 5'RACE with constant-segment primers to make TCR alpha and TCR beta cDNA libraries that carry sample barcodes and UMIs. A single record per CDR3 protein comes from TCRdb applying MiXCR to the 5' RACE reads. The table has 200,000 to 250,000 distinct CDR3 sequences, around 9.5% seen once; the top ten hold 3.5%. The ends were cut back, 8 bases at V and 6 bases at J, with 11 bases in the middle. This CDR3 is built from 12 residues. Germline CDR1 reads MNHNY; CDR2 reads SVGAGI (reference sequence). In this sample, this clonotype turned up a few times. Its antigen is undetermined. The receptor's source is a man aged 18 to 30 who had mild COVID-19 (a few samples of this study predate the infection). Cell type and time point are not known. Sequenced input: PBMCs or a T cell subset sorted from them (not recorded which). The chain has TRBV6-6 and TRBJ1-5, with D unresolved. CDR3 loop: CASLLPGQPQHF. The CDR3 nucleotides are TGTGCCAGCCTCCTACCTGGTCAGCCCCAGCATTTT.